This T cell receptor beta chain originates from a study of blood T cell repertoires in COVID-19. In the study overall: Acute and convalescent COVID-19 specimens originated in the United States, Italy and Spain.

Authors' data handling: Reference gene primer amplification gave nucleated cell count estimates. Profiled with immunoSEQ multiplex PCR; TCRdb holds only in-frame clones, not every one. D and trimming were read from the DNA, whereas the V and J calls and clone size are those reported in that table. The sample has fewer than 200,000 clones; roughly 80% are singletons. The TCR comes from a woman aged 40 to 49 with COVID-19, enrolled during active disease. Sequenced input: peripheral blood.

The CDR3 sequence: CASSPIRTGGRNTEAFF. The DNA of the CDR3 is TGTGCCAGCAGTCCAATTAGGACAGGGGGGAGGAACACTGAAGCTTTCTTT. The chain joins TRBV28 to TRBJ1-1; 10 bases map to TRBD1. The germline V gene encodes CDR1 MDHEN and CDR2 SYDVKM. Trimming removed 5 bases from V and 1 base from J; junction bases left unmatched: 10. This CDR3 is built from 17 residues.